The rows below give T cell receptor beta chains drawn from one sample of a study of shared T cell receptors in the human thymus. Generated by immunoSEQ multiplex PCR, the TCRdb table keeps only in-frame clones and is missing some. This table has about 710,000 clones, about 87% appearing once. A further study also used this sample, focusing on human thymus T cells.

Sequenced input: thymocytes. Receptors originate from a boy younger than two with a congenital heart defect. CDR3s include the opening cysteine and the closing phenylalanine or tryptophan. D genes are given only for firm matches. Some rows mark clone size as missing; the rest say once, few, many or name a class of expanded clone.

d_call,j_call,clone_size,v_call,cdr3_nt,cdr3_aa
-,TRBJ1-6,-,TRBV19,TGTGCCAGTAGTATTTTCAACCGGCGGGGGCCCTATAATTCACCCCTCCACTTT,CASSIFNRRGPYNSPLHF
-,TRBJ1-1,-,TRBV28,TGTGCCAGCAGTCCGTCAACAGGGTTTGGCACTGAAGCTTTCTTT,CASSPSTGFGTEAFF
-,TRBJ2-7,-,TRBV4-1,TGCGCCAGCAGCCAAGCCAGGGATTCCTACGAGCAGTACTTC,CASSQARDSYEQYF
-,TRBJ2-5,-,TRBV28,TGTGCCGGCACCACCCTGTCAAGGGGGACCCAGTACTTC,CAGTTLSRGTQYF
-,TRBJ2-5,-,TRBV6-1,TGTGCCAGCGTTCGAGCCCAGGGAGAGACCCAGTACTTC,CASVRAQGETQYF
TRBD1,TRBJ1-6,-,TRBV10-3,TGTGCCATCAGTGAGGGGGCATCCGGGACAGATAATTCACCCCTCCACTTT,CAISEGASGTDNSPLHF
TRBD2,TRBJ2-7,-,TRBV28,TGTGCCAGCAGCCACCGCACTAGCGGGAGCTCCTACGAGCAGTACTTC,CASSHRTSGSSYEQYF
TRBD1,TRBJ1-2,-,TRBV16,TGTGCCAGCAGCCAATCTGACAGGGGTTCCTATGGCTACACCTTC,CASSQSDRGSYGYTF
TRBD1,TRBJ1-2,-,TRBV29-1,TGCAGCGCCGGAAACAGGGGAGGCTATGGCTACACCTTC,CSAGNRGGYGYTF
TRBD2,TRBJ2-7,-,TRBV27,TGTGCCAGCAGTTTATCTAGCGGGGTACCCTACGAGCAGTACTTC,CASSLSSGVPYEQYF
-,TRBJ1-3,-,TRBV27,TGTGCCAGCAGCCCGACAACTATTTCTCACACAGGCTTCTCTGGAAACACCATATATTTT,CASSPTTISHTGFSGNTIYF
-,TRBJ2-7,-,TRBV28,TGTGCCAGCAGTTCCCCGGGAGACGGGGCATACGAGCAGTACTTC,CASSSPGDGAYEQYF
TRBD2,TRBJ2-7,few,TRBV5-1,TGCGCCAGCACTATGGGGGGGTTCGTAGGGGAGCAGTACTTC,CASTMGGFVGEQYF
TRBD2,TRBJ2-5,few,TRBV5-1,TGCGCCAGCAGCTTGAGTTTGCGGGAGGCCATAAAAGAGACCCAGTACTTC,CASSLSLREAIKETQYF
TRBD1,TRBJ2-2,-,TRBV5-6,TGTGCCAGCAGCCCGGACAGGGGGCTCACCGGGGAGCTGTTTTTT,CASSPDRGLTGELFF
TRBD2,TRBJ2-1,-,TRBV7-9,TGTGCCAGCAGCCCCCGGGACTACAATTACAATGAGCAGTTCTTC,CASSPRDYNYNEQFF
-,TRBJ2-7,-,TRBV30,TGTGCCTGGAGTGTAGCGGACAGATCACCGATCGTATCCTACGAGCAGTACTTC,CAWSVADRSPIVSYEQYF
TRBD2,TRBJ2-1,-,TRBV5-1,TGCGCCAGCAGCTTGAAGCGGGAGTCCTACAATGAGCAGTTCTTC,CASSLKRESYNEQFF
TRBD2,TRBJ2-3,-,TRBV2,TGTGCCAGCAGTGATGGACTAGCGGGCCTCTACAGCACAGATACGCAGTATTTT,CASSDGLAGLYSTDTQYF
TRBD2,TRBJ2-1,-,TRBV6-4,TGTGCCAGCAGTGAGCGGGAGGACAATGGTGAGCAGTTCTTC,CASSEREDNGEQFF
-,TRBJ1-2,-,TRBV6-5,TGTGCCAGCCCAGGGAGGGGGTCTAACTATGGCTACACCTTC,CASPGRGSNYGYTF
TRBD2,TRBJ2-7,-,TRBV7-6,TGTGCCAGCAGCGCGGGGGGCTACACCTACGAGCAGTACTTC,CASSAGGYTYEQYF
TRBD2,TRBJ2-7,-,TRBV28,TGTGCCAGCAGTTTACGACTAGCGGGAGGGTCCTACGAGCAGTACTTC,CASSLRLAGGSYEQYF
TRBD2,TRBJ2-1,-,TRBV7-7,TGTGCCAGCAGCTCCTCCCCCCGGGAGGACCAGTTCTTC,CASSSSPREDQFF